This entry describes one TCR beta chain. This entry is derived from a study of control samples from healthy donors and cancer patients. The V and J ends lost 7 bases and 5 bases respectively, with 20 bases between them. The CDR3 totals 15 residues. Germline CDR1 is MNHEY and CDR2 is SVGAGI. The assay was immunoSEQ multiplex PCR, and TCRdb's table has in-frame clones only and misses some. The sample contains 120,000 to 150,000 clones, around 94% of which appear only once. What was sequenced was blood. This receptor was identified in a man aged 40-49 years in good health. The chain combines TRBV6-5 with TRBJ1-1; D is uncertain. CDR3 protein: CASTAGFERGTEAFF. The CDR3 DNA follows: TGTGCCAGCACTGCTGGCTTCGAACGGGGAACTGAAGCTTTCTTT.